One sample yielded the 7 T cell receptor beta chains listed below, sequenced in a study of T cell responses to AZD1222 COVID-19 vaccine. Method: immunoSEQ multiplex PCR; TCRdb's copy keeps in-frame clones and lacks some. The table records about 86,000 clones, 60% to 80% of them present only once. Here the sequenced sample was peripheral blood, taken on day 0 of AZD1222 vaccination. The receptors here all came from an adult in good health.

This chain connects TRBV18 to TRBJ1-5, with D maybe TRBD1 (6 bases). This CDR3 is 15 amino acids long. CDR1 and CDR2 (germline): KGHSH, LQKENI. Trimming removed 3 bases from V and 0 bases from J, with 9 bases in between. The CDR3 bases are TGTGCCAGCTCACCCCAGGGGTATAGCAATCAGCCCCAGCATTTT. Its protein product is CASSPQGYSNQPQHF.

The sample holds a few counts of this clone. The gene calls are TRBV6-2 or TRBV6-3 and TRBJ1-6; TRBD1 agrees at 8 bases. V trimming: 6 bases; J trimming: 1 base; junction bases outside the gene matches: 2. The germline V gene has CDR1 MNHEY and CDR2 SVGEGT. The CDR3 is 15 amino acids. CDR3: CASSGQGSYNSPLHF. The CDR3 DNA reads TGTGCCAGCAGCGGACAGGGTTCCTATAATTCACCCCTCCACTTT.

The chain joins TRBV2 to TRBJ1-4; maybe TRBD1 (6 bases). V dropped 5 bases and J dropped 3 bases, with 13 bases sitting between them. CDR3 length: 15 amino acids. Germline CDR1 and CDR2: SNHLY and FYNNEI. The CDR3 coding sequence is TGTGCCAGCAGTAACCTGGGGGGCGCTAATGAAAAACTGTTTTTT. Protein sequence: CASSNLGGANEKLFF.

CDR3 residues: CSVDPGGSEVEFF. Written as DNA, the CDR3 is TGCAGCGTTGACCCAGGGGGATCGGAAGTAGAGTTCTTC. The V gene is TRBV29-1, the J gene TRBJ2-1, with 7 bases matching TRBD1. The CDR3 runs to 13 residues. With V trimmed by 3 bases and J by 14 bases, 13 bases remained unmatched. The V gene's germline CDR1 is SQVTM and CDR2 ANQGSEA.

This chain joins TRBV9 and TRBJ2-1; D perhaps matches TRBD2 (5 bases). The CDR3 covers 16 residues. Trimming shortened V by 2 bases and J by 0 bases, and 12 bases separated the two germline ends. Per germline, CDR1 SGDLS and CDR2 YYNGEE. The CDR3 region has the DNA TGTGCCAGCAGCGTGGCCCGGCTAGCCTCCTACAATGAGCAGTTCTTC. Translating it yields CASSVARLASYNEQFF.

CDR3 nucleotide sequence: TGCAGTGCTAGTGCGGGACAGGGAGGTGAAAAACTGTTTTTT. It specifies CSASAGQGGEKLFF. V usage is TRBV20-1 and J usage is TRBJ1-4; 9 bases match TRBD1. CDR1 and CDR2 (germline): DFQATT, SNEGSKA (reference sequence). Trimming took 3 bases from V and 7 from J; bases not matched to a gene: 6. The CDR3 contains 14 residues.

The chain employs TRBV28 and TRBJ2-3, with D perhaps matching TRBD1 (6 bases). Germline lookup yields CDR1 MDHEN and CDR2 SYDVKM. The length of the CDR3 is 14 residues. Trimming stripped 4 bases from V and 4 bases from J, with 12 bases between. The CDR3 here is CASSSQGSPDTQYF. The CDR3 coding sequence is TGTGCCAGCAGTTCGCAGGGGTCCCCAGATACGCAGTATTTT.